This T cell receptor (beta chain) was captured by sequencing in a study of human T cells and chemical hapten exposure. The V end was cut by 7 bases, the J end by 6 bases, with 14 bases between. This CDR3 is built from 14 residues. The germline gives CDR1 KGHDR, CDR2 SFDVKD. This clonotype was detected only a few times. TCRdb re-analysed the RACE reads in MiXCR, keeping a single row per CDR3 protein. The table has 240,000 or so distinct CDR3 sequences, approximately 8.4% seen once; the top ten hold 2% to 3%. This sample's time point: pre-sensitization, week 0. The treatment was: therapeutic diphenylcyclopropenone sensitization with weekly scalp DPC.

This receptor was taken from a woman in her forties with alopecia areata. Some clones in this sample may be carry-over from other donors' samples. The chain recombines TRBV24-1 with TRBJ2-2; no definite D call. This specimen was whole blood, taken in connection with sensitization to the hapten diphenylcyclopropenone (DPC). The chain's CDR3 is CATRGPNEPGELFF. For the CDR3, the DNA is TGTGCCACCAGGGGTCCGAACGAACCCGGGGAGCTGTTTTTT.